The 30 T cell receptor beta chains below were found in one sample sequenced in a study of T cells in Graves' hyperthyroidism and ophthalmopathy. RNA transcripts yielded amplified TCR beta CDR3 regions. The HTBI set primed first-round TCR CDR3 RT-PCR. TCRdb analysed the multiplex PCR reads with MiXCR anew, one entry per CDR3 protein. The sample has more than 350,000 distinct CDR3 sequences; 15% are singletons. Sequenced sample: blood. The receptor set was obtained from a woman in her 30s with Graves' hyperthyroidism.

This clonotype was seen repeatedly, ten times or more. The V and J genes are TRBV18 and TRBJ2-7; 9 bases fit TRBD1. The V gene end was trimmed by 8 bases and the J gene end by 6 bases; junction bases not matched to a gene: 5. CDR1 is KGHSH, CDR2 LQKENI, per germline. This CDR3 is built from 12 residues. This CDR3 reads CASPQGAGEQYF. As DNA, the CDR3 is TGTGCCAGCCCACAGGGGGCTGGCGAGCAGTACTTC.

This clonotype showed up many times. The CDR3 sequence: CASSRLGYDEQYF. CDR3 coding DNA: TGTGCCAGCAGCCGCCTGGGCTACGACGAGCAGTACTTC. The genes are TRBV3-1 and TRBJ2-7; D unresolved. The CDR3 totals 13 residues. Trimming removed 4 bases at V and 5 bases at J, with 12 bases between. Germline CDR1 and CDR2: LGHDT and YNNKEL (reference sequence).

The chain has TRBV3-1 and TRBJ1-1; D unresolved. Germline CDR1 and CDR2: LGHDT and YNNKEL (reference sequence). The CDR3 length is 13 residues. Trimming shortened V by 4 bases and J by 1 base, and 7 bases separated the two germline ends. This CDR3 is CASSRLENTEAFF. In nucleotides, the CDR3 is TGTGCCAGCAGCCGGTTAGAGAACACTGAAGCTTTCTTT.

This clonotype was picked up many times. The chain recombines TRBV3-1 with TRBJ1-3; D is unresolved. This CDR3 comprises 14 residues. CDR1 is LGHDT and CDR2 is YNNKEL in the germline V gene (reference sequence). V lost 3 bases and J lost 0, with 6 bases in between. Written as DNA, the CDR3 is TGTGCCAGCAGCCAGTTCCTCTCTGGAAACACCATATATTTT. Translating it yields CASSQFLSGNTIYF.

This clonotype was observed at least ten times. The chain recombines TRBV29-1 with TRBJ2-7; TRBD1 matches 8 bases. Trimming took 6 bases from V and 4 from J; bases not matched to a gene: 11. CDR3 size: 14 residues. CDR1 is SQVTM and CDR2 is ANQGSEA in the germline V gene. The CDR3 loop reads CSVTLRDRSYEQYF. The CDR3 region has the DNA TGCAGCGTGACCCTTCGGGACAGGTCATACGAGCAGTACTTC.

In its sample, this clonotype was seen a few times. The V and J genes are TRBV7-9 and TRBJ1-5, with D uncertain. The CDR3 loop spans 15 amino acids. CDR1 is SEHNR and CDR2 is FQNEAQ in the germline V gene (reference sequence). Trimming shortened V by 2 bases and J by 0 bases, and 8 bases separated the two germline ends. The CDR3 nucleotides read TGTGCCAGCAGCTTACACCCAGATAGCAATCAGCCCCAGCATTTT. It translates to CASSLHPDSNQPQHF. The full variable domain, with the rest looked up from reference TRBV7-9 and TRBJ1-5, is DTGVSQNPRHKITKRGQNVTFRCDPISEHNRLYWYRQTLGQGPEFLTYFQNEAQLEKSRLLSDRFSAERPKGSFSTLEIQRTEQGDSAMYLCASSLHPDSNQPQHFGDGTRLSIL.

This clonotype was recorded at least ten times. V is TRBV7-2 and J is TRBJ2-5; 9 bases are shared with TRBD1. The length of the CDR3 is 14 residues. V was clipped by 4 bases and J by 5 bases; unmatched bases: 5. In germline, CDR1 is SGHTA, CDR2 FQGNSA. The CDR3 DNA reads TGTGCCAGCAGCTCCGGACAGGGGTTTGAGACCCAGTACTTC. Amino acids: CASSSGQGFETQYF.

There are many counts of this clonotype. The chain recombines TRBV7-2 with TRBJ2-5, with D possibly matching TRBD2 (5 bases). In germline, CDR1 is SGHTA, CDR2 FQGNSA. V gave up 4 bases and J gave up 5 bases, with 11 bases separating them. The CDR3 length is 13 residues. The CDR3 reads CASSSSRGETQYF. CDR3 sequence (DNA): TGTGCCAGCAGCTCATCTAGAGGGGAGACCCAGTACTTC.

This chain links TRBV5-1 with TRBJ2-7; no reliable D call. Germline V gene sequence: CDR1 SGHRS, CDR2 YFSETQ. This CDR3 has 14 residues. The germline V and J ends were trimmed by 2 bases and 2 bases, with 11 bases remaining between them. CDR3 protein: CASSLNNGPYEQYF. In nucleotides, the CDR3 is TGCGCCAGCAGCTTAAATAACGGCCCCTACGAGCAGTACTTC.

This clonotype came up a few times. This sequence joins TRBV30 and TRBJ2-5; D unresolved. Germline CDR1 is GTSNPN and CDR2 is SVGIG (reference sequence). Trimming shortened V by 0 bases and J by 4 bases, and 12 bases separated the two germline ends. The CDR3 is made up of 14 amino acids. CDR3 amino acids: CAWSVTRYRETQYF. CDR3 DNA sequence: TGTGCCTGGAGTGTAACGAGGTACCGAGAGACCCAGTACTTC.

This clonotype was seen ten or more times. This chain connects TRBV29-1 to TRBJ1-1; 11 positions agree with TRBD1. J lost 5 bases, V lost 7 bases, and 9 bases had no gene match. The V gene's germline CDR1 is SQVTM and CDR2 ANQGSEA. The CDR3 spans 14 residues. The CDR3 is CSASGTGGSTEAFF. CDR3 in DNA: TGCAGCGCCTCCGGGACAGGGGGTTCAACTGAAGCTTTCTTT.

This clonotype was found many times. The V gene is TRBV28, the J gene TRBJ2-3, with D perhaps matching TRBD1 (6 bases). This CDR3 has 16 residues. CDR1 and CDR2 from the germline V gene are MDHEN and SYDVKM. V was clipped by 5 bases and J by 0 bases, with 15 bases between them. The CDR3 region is CASSDRTATSTDTQYF. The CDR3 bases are TGTGCCAGCAGTGATAGGACAGCTACTAGCACAGATACGCAGTATTTT.

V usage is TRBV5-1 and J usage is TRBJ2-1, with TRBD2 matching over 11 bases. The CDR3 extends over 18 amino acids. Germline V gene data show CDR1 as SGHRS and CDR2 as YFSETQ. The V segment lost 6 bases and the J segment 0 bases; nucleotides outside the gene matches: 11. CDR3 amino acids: CASTPTSGTIRSYNEQFF. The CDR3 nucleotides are TGCGCCAGCACCCCGACTAGCGGGACAATTCGCTCCTACAATGAGCAGTTCTTC. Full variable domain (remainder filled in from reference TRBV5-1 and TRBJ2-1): KAGVTQTPRYLIKTRGQQVTLSCSPISGHRSVSWYQQTPGQGLQFLFEYFSETQRNKGNFPGRFSGRQFSNSRSEMNVSTLELGDSALYLCASTPTSGTIRSYNEQFFGPGTRLTVL.

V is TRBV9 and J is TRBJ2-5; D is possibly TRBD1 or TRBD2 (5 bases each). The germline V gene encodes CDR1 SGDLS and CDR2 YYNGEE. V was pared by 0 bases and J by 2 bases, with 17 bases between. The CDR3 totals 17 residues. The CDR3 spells CASSVAGRETLQETQYF. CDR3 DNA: TGTGCCAGCAGCGTAGCCGGCAGGGAGACCTTACAAGAGACCCAGTACTTC.

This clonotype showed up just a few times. CDR3 in DNA: TGTGCCAGCAGCTTAGATCCAGGGCAGACCCAGTACTTC. Protein sequence: CASSLDPGQTQYF. The chain recombines TRBV7-9 with TRBJ2-5; tentative D call: TRBD1 (5 bases). The V gene lost 1 base and the J gene lost 6 bases, with 9 bases spanning the gap. CDR1 and CDR2 from the germline V gene are SEHNR and FQNEAQ (reference sequence). The CDR3 is 13 amino acids.

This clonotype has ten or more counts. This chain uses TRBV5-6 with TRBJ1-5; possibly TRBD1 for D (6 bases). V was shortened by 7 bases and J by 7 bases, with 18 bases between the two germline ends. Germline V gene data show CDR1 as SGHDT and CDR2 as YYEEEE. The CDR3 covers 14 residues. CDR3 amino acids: CASSVRGGGQPQHF. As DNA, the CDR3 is TGTGCCAGCTCCGTGCGGGGGGGCGGGCAGCCCCAGCATTTT.

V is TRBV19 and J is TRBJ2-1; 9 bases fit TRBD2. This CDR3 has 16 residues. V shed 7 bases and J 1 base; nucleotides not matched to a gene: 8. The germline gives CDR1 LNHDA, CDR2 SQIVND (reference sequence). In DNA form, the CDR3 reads TGTGCCAGTACCGAAGCGGGAGGAAGGTCCTACAATGAGCAGTTCTTC. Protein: CASTEAGGRSYNEQFF.

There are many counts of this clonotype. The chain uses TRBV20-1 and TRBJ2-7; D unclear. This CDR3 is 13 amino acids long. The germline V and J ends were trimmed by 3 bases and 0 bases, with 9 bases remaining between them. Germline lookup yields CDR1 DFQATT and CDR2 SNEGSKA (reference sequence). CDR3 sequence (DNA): TGCAGTGCTAGGATCTCATTCTCCTACGAGCAGTACTTC. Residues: CSARISFSYEQYF.

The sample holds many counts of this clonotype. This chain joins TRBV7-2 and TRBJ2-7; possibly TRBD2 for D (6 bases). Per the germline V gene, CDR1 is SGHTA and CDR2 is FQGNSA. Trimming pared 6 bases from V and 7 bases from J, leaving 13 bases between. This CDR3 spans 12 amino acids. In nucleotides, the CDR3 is TGTGCCAGCAGTCGACTAGTAGGGGAGCAGTACTTC. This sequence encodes CASSRLVGEQYF.

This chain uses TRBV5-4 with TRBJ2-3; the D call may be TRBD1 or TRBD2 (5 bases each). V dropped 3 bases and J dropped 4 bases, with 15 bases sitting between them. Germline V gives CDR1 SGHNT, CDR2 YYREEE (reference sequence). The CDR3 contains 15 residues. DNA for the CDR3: TGTGCCAGCAGCTGGGACGGGAACATTCCAGATACGCAGTATTTT. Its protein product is CASSWDGNIPDTQYF.

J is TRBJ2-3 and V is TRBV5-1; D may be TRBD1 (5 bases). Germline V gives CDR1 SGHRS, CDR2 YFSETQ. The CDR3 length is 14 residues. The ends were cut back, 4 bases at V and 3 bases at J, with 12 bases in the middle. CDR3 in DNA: TGCGCCAGCAGCCCCGGACACGGGACAGATACGCAGTATTTT. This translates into CASSPGHGTDTQYF.

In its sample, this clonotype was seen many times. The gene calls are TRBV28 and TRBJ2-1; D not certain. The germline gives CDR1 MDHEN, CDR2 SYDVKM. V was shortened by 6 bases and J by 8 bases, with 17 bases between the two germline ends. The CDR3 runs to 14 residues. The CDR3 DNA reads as TGTGCCAGCAGGACGAGCGAGCTCAACCATGAGCAGTTCTTC. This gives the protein CASRTSELNHEQFF. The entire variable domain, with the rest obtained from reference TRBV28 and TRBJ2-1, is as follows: DVKVTQSSRYLVKRTGEKVFLECVQDMDHENMFWYRQDPGLGLRLIYFSYDVKMKEKGDIPEGYSVSREKKERFSLILESASTNQTSMYLCASRTSELNHEQFFGPGTRLTVL.

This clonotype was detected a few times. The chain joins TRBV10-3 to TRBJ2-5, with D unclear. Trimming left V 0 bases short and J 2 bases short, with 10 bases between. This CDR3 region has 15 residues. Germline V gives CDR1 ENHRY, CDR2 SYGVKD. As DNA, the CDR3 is TGTGCCATCAGTGAGTCGATGCAGAAACAAGAGACCCAGTACTTC. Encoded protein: CAISESMQKQETQYF.

CDR3 amino acids: CASSVWAGVGDEQFF. The CDR3 DNA follows: TGTGCCAGCAGCGTCTGGGCGGGAGTAGGGGATGAGCAGTTCTTC. The V and J genes are TRBV9 and TRBJ2-1; 7 bases match TRBD2. Germline V lookup: CDR1 SGDLS, CDR2 YYNGEE. The CDR3 extends over 15 amino acids. The J segment lost 8 bases and the V segment lost 2 bases, leaving 10 bases of the junction unmatched.

CDR3 coding DNA: TGTGCCACCAGTCGGATGGGGACTTCCTCCTACGAGCAGTACTTC. Its translation: CATSRMGTSSYEQYF. V usage is TRBV15 and J usage is TRBJ2-7, with D tentatively TRBD2 (6 bases). Germline V CDR1 and CDR2: LNHNV, YYDKDF (reference sequence). The CDR3 covers 15 residues. Trimming left V 6 bases short and J 0 bases short, with 15 bases between.

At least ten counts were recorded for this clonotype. DNA of the CDR3: TGTGCCAGCAGCCCCAGGGCAGGGAGGAACACTGAAGCTTTCTTT. Translated, it gives CASSPRAGRNTEAFF. The V and J genes are TRBV11-2 and TRBJ1-1, with D possibly being TRBD1 (5 bases). Trimming removed 5 bases at V and 1 base at J, with 14 bases between. This CDR3 comprises 15 residues. The germline gives CDR1 SGHAT, CDR2 FQNNGV.

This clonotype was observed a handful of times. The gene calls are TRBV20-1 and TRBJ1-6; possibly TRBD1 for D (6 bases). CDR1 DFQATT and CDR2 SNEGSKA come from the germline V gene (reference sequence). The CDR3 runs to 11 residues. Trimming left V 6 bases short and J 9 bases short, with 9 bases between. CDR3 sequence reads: CSAGQTSPLHF. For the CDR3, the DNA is TGCAGTGCCGGACAGACTTCACCCCTCCACTTT.

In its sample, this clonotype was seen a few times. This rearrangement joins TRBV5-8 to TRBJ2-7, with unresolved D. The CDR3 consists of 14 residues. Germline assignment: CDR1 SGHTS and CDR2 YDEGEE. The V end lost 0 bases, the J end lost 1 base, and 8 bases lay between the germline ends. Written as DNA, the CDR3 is TGTGCCAGCAGCTTGGATGGTCGGTCCTACGAGCAGTACTTC. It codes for CASSLDGRSYEQYF.

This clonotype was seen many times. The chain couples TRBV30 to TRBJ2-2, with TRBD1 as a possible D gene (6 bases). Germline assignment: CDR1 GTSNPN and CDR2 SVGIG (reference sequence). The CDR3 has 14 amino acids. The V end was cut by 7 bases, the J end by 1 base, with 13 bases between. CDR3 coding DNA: TGTGCCTCCCCAGGGACACTGAACACCGGGGAGCTGTTTTTT. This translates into CASPGTLNTGELFF.

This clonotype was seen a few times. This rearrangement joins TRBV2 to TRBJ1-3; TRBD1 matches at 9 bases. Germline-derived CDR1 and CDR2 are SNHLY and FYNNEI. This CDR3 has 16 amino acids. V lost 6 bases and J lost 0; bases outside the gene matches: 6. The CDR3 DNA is TGTGCCAGCAGCGGGGACAGGGAAGGCTCTGGAAACACCATATATTTT. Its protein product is CASSGDREGSGNTIYF.